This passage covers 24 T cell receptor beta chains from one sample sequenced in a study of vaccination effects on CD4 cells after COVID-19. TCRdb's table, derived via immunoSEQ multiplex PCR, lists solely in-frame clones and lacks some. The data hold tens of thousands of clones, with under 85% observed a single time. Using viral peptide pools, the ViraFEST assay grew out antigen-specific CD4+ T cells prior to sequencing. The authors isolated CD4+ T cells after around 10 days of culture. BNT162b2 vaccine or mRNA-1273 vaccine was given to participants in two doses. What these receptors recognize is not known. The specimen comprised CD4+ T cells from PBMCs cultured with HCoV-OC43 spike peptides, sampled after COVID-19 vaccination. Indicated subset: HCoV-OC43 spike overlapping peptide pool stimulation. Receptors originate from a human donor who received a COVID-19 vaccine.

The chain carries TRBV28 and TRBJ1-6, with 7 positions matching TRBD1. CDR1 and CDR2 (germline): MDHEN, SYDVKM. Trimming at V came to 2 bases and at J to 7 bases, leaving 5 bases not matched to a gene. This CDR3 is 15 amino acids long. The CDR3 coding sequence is TGTGCCAGCAGTTTACCTGGACAGGCAAATTCACCCCTCCACTTT. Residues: CASSLPGQANSPLHF.

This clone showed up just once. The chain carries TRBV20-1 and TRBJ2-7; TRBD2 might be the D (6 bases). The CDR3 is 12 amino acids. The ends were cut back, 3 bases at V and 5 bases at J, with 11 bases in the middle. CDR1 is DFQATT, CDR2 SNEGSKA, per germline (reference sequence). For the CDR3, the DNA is TGCAGTGCTAGTGGGGGGAGCAACGAGCAGTACGTC. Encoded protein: CSASGGSNEQYV.

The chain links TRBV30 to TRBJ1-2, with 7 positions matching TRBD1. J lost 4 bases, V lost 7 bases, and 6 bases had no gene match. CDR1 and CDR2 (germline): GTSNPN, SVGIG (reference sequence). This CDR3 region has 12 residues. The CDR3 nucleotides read TGTGCCTCTGGGGACAGAGCCTATGGCTACACCTTC. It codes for CASGDRAYGYTF.

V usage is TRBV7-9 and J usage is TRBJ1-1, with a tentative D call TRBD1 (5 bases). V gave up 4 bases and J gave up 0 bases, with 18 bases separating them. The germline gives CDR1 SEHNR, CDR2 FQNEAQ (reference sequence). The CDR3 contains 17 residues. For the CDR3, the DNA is TGTGCCAGCAGCTCCCTGGGGGGAGAGGGGATGAACACTGAAGCTTTCTTT. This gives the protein CASSSLGGEGMNTEAFF.

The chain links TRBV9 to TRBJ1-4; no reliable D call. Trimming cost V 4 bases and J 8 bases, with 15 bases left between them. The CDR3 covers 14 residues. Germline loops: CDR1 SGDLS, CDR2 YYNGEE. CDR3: CASSPGRVGEKLFF. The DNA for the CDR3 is TGTGCCAGCAGCCCGGGAAGGGTGGGCGAAAAACTGTTTTTT.

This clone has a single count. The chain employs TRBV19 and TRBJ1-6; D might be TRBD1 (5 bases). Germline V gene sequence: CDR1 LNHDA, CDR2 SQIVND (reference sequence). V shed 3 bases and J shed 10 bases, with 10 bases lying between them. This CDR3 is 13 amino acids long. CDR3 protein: CASSMTVVSPLHF. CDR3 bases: TGTGCCAGTAGTATGACAGTCGTCTCACCCCTCCACTTT. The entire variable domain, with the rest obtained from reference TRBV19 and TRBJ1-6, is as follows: DGGITQSPKYLFRKEGQNVTLSCEQNLNHDAMYWYRQDPGQGLRLIYYSQIVNDFQKGDIAEGYSVSREKKESFPLTVTSAQKNPTAFYLCASSMTVVSPLHFGNGTRLTVT.

The CDR3 reads CASSLQGARETQYF. CDR3 DNA sequence: TGCGCCAGCAGCTTGCAGGGGGCGAGGGAGACCCAGTACTTC. The rearrangement uses TRBV5-1 and TRBJ2-5, with 8 positions matching TRBD1. V lost 1 base to trimming and J lost 5 bases; unmatched junction nucleotides: 4. The CDR3 spans 14 residues. The germline V gene encodes CDR1 SGHRS and CDR2 YFSETQ.

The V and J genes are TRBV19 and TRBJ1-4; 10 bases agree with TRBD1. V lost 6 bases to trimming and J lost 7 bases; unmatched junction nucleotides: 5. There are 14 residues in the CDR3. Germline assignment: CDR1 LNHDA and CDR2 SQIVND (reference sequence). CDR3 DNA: TGTGCCAGTAGCTCGACAGGGGGCGGTGAAAAACTGTTTTTT. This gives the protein CASSSTGGGEKLFF.

The CDR3 sequence is CAWSPLDSTGELFF. For the CDR3, the DNA is TGTGCCTGGAGTCCACTGGACAGCACCGGGGAGCTGTTTTTT. The chain recombines TRBV30 with TRBJ2-2; TRBD1 is a possible D gene (6 bases). Germline CDR1 GTSNPN, CDR2 SVGIG (reference sequence). Trimming shortened V by 2 bases and J by 4 bases, and 11 bases separated the two germline ends. There are 14 residues in the CDR3.

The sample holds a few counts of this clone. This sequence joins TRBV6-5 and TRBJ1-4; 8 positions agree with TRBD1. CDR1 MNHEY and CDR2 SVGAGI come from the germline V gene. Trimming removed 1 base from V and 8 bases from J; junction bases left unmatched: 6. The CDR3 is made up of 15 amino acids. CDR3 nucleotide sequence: TGTGCCAGCAGTTACTGGGCCAGGGGGCAAGAAAAACTGTTTTTT. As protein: CASSYWARGQEKLFF.

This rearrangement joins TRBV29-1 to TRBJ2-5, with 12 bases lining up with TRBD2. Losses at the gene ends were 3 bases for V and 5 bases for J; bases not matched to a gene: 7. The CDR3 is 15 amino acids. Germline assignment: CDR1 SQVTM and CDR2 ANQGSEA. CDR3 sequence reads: CSVELAGGPGETQYF. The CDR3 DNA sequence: TGCAGCGTTGAGCTAGCGGGGGGGCCGGGGGAGACCCAGTACTTC.

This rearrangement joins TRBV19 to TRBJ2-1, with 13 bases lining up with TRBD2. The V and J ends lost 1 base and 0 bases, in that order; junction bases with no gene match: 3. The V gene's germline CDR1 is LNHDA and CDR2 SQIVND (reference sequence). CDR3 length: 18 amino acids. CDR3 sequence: CASSIGLAGGFSYNEQFF. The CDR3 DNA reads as TGTGCCAGTAGTATAGGACTAGCGGGGGGCTTCTCCTACAATGAGCAGTTCTTC.

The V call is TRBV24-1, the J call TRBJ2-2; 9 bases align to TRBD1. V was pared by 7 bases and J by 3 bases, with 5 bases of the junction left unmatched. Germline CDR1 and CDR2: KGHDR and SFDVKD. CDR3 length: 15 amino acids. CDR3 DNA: TGTGCCACCAGGCGGACAGGGGACCACACCGGGGAGCTGTTTTTT. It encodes CATRRTGDHTGELFF.

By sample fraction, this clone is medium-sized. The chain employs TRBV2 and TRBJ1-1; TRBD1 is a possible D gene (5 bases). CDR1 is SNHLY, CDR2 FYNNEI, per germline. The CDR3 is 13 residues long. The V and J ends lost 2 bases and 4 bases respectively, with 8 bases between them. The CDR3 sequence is CASSEQQGTEAFF. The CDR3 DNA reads TGTGCCAGCAGTGAACAGCAGGGCACTGAAGCTTTCTTT.

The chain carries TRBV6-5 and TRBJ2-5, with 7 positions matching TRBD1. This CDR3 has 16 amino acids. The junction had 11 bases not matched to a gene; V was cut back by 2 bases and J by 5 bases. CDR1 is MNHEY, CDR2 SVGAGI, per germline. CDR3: CASSYTQTGNWETQYF. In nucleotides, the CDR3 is TGTGCCAGCAGTTACACACAGACAGGGAATTGGGAGACCCAGTACTTC.

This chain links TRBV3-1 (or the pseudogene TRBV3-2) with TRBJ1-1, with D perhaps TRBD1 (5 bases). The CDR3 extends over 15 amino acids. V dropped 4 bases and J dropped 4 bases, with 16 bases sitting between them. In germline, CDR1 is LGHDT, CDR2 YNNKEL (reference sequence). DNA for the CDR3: TGTGCCAGCAGCCCAAATGGGGGGGGAGGCACTGAAGCTTTCTTT. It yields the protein CASSPNGGGGTEAFF.

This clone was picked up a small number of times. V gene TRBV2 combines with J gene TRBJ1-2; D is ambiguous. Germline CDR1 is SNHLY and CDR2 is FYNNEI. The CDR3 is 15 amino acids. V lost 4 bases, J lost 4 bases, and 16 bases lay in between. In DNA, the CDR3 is TGTGCCAGCAGTGGAAATTTTGGGGTCGCCTATGGCTACACCTTC. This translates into CASSGNFGVAYGYTF. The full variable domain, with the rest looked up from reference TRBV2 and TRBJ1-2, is EPEVTQTPSHQVTQMGQEVILRCVPISNHLYFYWYRQILGQKVEFLVSFYNNEISEKSEIFDDQFSVERPDGSNFTLKIRSTKLEDSAMYFCASSGNFGVAYGYTFGSGTRLTVV.

The DNA of the CDR3 is TGTGCCAGCAGCTTAGGGGCAGGGCTGAATGAGCAGTTCTTC. It translates to CASSLGAGLNEQFF. The chain has TRBV7-2 and TRBJ2-1; TRBD1 is a possible D gene (5 bases). CDR3 length: 14 amino acids. CDR1 is SGHTA, CDR2 FQGNSA, per germline. V was pared by 1 base and J by 7 bases, with 11 bases between.

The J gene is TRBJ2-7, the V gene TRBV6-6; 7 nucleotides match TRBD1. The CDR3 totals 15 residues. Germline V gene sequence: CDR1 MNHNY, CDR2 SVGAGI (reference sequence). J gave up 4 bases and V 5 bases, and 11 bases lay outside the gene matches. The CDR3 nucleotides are TGTGCCAGCAGTCTTGCAGACAGGGTAATGTACGAGCAGTACGTC. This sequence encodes CASSLADRVMYEQYV.

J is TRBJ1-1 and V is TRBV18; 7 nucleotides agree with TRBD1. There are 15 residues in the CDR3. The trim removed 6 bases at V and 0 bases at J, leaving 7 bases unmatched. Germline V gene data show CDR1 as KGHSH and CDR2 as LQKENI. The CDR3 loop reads CASSLGGQLNTEAFF. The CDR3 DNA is TGTGCCAGCTCGCTCGGGGGACAGTTGAACACTGAAGCTTTCTTT.

CDR3 in amino acids: CASRAQGARSDTQYF. The CDR3 DNA reads TGTGCCAGCAGGGCCCAGGGGGCGCGGTCAGATACGCAGTATTTT. V is TRBV7-9 and J is TRBJ2-3; 8 bases agree with TRBD1. This CDR3 has 15 amino acids. In germline, CDR1 is SEHNR, CDR2 FQNEAQ (reference sequence). The V and J ends lost 6 bases and 4 bases, in that order; junction bases with no gene match: 9.

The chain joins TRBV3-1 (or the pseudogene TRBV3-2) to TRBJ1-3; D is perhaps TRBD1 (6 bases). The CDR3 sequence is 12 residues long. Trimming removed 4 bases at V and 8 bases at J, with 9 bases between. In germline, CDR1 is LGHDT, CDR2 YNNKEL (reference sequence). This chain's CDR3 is CASSLGGHTIYF. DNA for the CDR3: TGTGCCAGCAGCCTGGGGGGGCACACCATATATTTT.

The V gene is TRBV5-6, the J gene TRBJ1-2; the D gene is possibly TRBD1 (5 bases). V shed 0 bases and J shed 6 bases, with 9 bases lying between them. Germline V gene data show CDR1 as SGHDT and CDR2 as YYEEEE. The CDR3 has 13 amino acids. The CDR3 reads CASSLVSGDGYTF. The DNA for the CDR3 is TGTGCCAGCAGCTTGGTGTCGGGGGATGGCTACACCTTC.

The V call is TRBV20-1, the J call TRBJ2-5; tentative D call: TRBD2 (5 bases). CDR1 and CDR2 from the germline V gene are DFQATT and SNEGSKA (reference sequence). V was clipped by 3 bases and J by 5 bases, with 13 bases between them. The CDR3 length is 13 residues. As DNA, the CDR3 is TGCAGTGCTAGTGATCCCCAGCGGGAGACCCAGTACTTC. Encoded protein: CSASDPQRETQYF.